Listed below are T cell receptor beta chains from one sample, sequenced in a study of post-analysis software for immune sequencing data. TCRdb redid the calling of the PCR reads with MiXCR, one entry per CDR3 protein. Seen here are 450,000 or so distinct CDR3 sequences, roughly 45% observed once, and the top ten hold 9.5% to 13%. Sequencing input: blood. These TCRs come from a girl aged 5 to 17 with multiple sclerosis. CDR3s include the opening cysteine and the closing phenylalanine or tryptophan. Each record gives: V gene, clone size, J gene, D gene, CDR3 protein, CDR3 DNA. D genes are given only for firm matches. Expanded clones are given a class, and other clones once, few, many or no size at all.

TRBV29-1,NA,TRBJ2-3,TRBD2,CSVQGLAGRTDTQYF,TGCAGCGTTCAAGGTCTAGCGGGCCGCACAGATACGCAGTATTTT
TRBV20-1,once,TRBJ2-1,NA,CSARDLGSGFYNEQFF,TGCAGTGCGCGGGACTTAGGCAGCGGGTTCTACAATGAGCAGTTCTTC
TRBV11-2,NA,TRBJ1-2,NA,CASSPSETYGYTF,TGTGCCAGCAGCCCCTCGGAAACATATGGCTACACCTTC
TRBV20-1,few,TRBJ2-7,NA,CSATRQTYEQYF,TGCAGTGCTACGCGGCAGACATACGAGCAGTACTTC
TRBV5-1,NA,TRBJ2-7,NA,CASSSEPPYEQYF,TGCGCCAGCAGCTCCGAGCCGCCCTACGAGCAGTACTTC
TRBV2,once,TRBJ2-7,TRBD1,CASSSTGVRPHEQYF,TGTGCCAGCAGTTCAACAGGGGTTCGGCCCCACGAGCAGTACTTC
TRBV18,once,TRBJ2-1,NA,CASSPGGSTYNEQFF,TGTGCCAGCTCACCAGGGGGGTCGACCTACAATGAGCAGTTCTTC
TRBV27,NA,TRBJ2-7,TRBD2,CASSSGLAPTYEQYF,TGTGCCAGCAGTTCCGGACTAGCGCCTACCTACGAGCAGTACTTC
TRBV12-3/TRBV12-4,few,TRBJ2-3,NA,CASSLFFGDTQYF,TGTGCCAGCAGTTTGTTTTTTGGCGATACGCAGTATTTT
TRBV7-9,NA,TRBJ1-1,NA,CASSFSGAGDTEAFF,TGTGCCAGCAGCTTTAGCGGGGCCGGCGACACTGAAGCTTTCTTT
TRBV24-1,few,TRBJ2-1,NA,CASTGSWADEQFF,TGTGCCTCCACAGGCAGCTGGGCGGATGAGCAGTTCTTC